A single sample is the source of the 19 T cell receptor beta chains below, sequenced in a study of beta chain features in type 1 diabetes (dated 2018 in TCRdb). The library was produced with the immunoSEQ multiplex PCR assay. All of the isolated RNA was reverse transcribed with the High Capacity cDNA Reverse Transcription Kit, so expressed TCRB transcripts were sequenced. In TCRdb, the immuneACCESS table is reduced to in-frame sequences with V and J assigned. These tables do not hold every clone; where another copy was compared, an unresolved V gene accounts for under half, and the others remain unexplained. This sample has about 360,000 clones in its table, and 10% to 15% of those were observed once. Around 0.015% of the sample lies in the top ten. Sequencing was performed on naive CD4+ T cells from blood. According to the study, the label for this sample's cell subset or site signals: true naive CD4+ T cells. These receptors were taken from a man aged 18 to 30 in good health.

Written as DNA, the CDR3 is TGTGCCAGCAGCTTGTCGACACGGCTCGAGCAGTACTTC. Its translation is CASSLSTRLEQYF. The rearrangement uses TRBV11-2 and TRBJ2-7; D is uncertain. The V gene lost 3 bases and the J gene lost 6 bases, with 12 bases spanning the gap. In germline, CDR1 is SGHAT, CDR2 FQNNGV. The CDR3 totals 13 residues.

This clone was observed a few times. This rearrangement joins TRBV28 to TRBJ2-3; the match to TRBD1 covers 9 bases. V was pared by 4 bases and J by 6 bases, with 8 bases of the junction left unmatched. Looked up from germline, CDR1 is MDHEN and CDR2 is SYDVKM. This CDR3 has 15 amino acids. The CDR3 sequence is CASSSPAQGADTQYF. CDR3 nucleotides: TGTGCCAGCAGTTCACCAGCACAGGGGGCGGATACGCAGTATTTT.

This clone showed up just a few times. J is TRBJ2-1 and V is TRBV9, with 9 nucleotides matching TRBD2. Looked up from germline, CDR1 is SGDLS and CDR2 is YYNGEE. Trimming cost V 2 bases and J 1 base; bases outside gene matches: 7. The CDR3 runs to 17 residues. CDR3 loop: CASSVGAGGTSYNEQFF. The CDR3 nucleotides are TGTGCCAGCAGCGTCGGCGCGGGAGGGACTTCCTACAATGAGCAGTTCTTC. The full variable domain, completed using reference TRBV9 and TRBJ2-1, is DSGVTQTPKHLITATGQRVTLRCSPRSGDLSVYWYQQSLDQGLQFLIQYYNGEERAKGNILERFSAQQFPDLHSELNLSSLELGDSALYFCASSVGAGGTSYNEQFFGPGTRLTVL.

V and J are TRBV6-4 and TRBJ2-7; 11 bases map to TRBD1. The V and J ends lost 3 bases and 3 bases, in that order; junction bases with no gene match: 7. This CDR3 has 16 amino acids. The germline V gene encodes CDR1 MRHNA and CDR2 SNTAGT. As DNA, the CDR3 is TGTGCCAGCAGTGAACAGGGGACAGGGGGAGGCTACGAGCAGTACTTC. Protein sequence: CASSEQGTGGGYEQYF.

In this sample, this clone turned up a few times. The gene calls are TRBV18 and TRBJ2-3, with D hard to call. The CDR3 has 16 residues. V gave up 3 bases and J gave up 0 bases, with 13 bases separating them. Germline V lookup: CDR1 KGHSH, CDR2 LQKENI. CDR3 in amino acids: CASSPYDSGSTDTQYF. The DNA of the CDR3 is TGTGCCAGCTCACCCTATGACTCGGGTAGCACAGATACGCAGTATTTT.

J is TRBJ1-1 and V is TRBV7-9; no definite D call. The CDR3 is 15 amino acids. Germline lookup yields CDR1 SEHNR and CDR2 FQNEAQ (reference sequence). Trimming removed 3 bases from V and 4 bases from J, with 15 bases in between. The CDR3 DNA sequence: TGTGCCAGCAGCTTCCGGGTAAGCCTGGGCACTGAAGCTTTCTTT. It translates to CASSFRVSLGTEAFF.

This clone has only a few counts. J is TRBJ2-1 and V is TRBV9; possibly TRBD2 for D (6 bases). Germline V CDR1 and CDR2: SGDLS, YYNGEE. The CDR3 contains 16 residues. V lost 3 bases and J lost 6, with 19 bases in between. The CDR3 sequence is CASSANPRRRGNEQFF. DNA of the CDR3: TGTGCCAGCAGCGCAAACCCTAGGCGGAGGGGCAATGAGCAGTTCTTC.

This clone was seen only a few times. This chain uses TRBV27 with TRBJ2-7, with 7 bases lining up with TRBD1. CDR1 MNHEY and CDR2 SMNVEV come from the germline V gene (reference sequence). This CDR3 contains 14 residues. CDR3 sequence reads: CATGPPADRHEQYF. CDR3 DNA sequence: TGTGCAACGGGCCCTCCGGCGGACAGGCACGAGCAGTACTTC.

This sequence joins TRBV5-4 and TRBJ1-2, with D tentatively TRBD1 (6 bases). Looked up from germline, CDR1 is SGHNT and CDR2 is YYREEE (reference sequence). Between the trimmed V and J ends, which lost 0 bases and 0 bases, there was a span of 9 bases. The CDR3 runs 15 residues. The CDR3 sequence is CASSLAQGANYGYTF. The CDR3 nucleotides are TGTGCCAGCAGCTTGGCACAGGGAGCTAACTATGGCTACACCTTC. Full variable domain (rest looked up from reference TRBV5-4 and TRBJ1-2): ETGVTQSPTHLIKTRGQQVTLRCSSQSGHNTVSWYQQALGQGPQFIFQYYREEENGRGNFPPRFSGLQFPNYSSELNVNALELDDSALYLCASSLAQGANYGYTFGSGTRLTVV.

V gene TRBV27 combines with J gene TRBJ2-3; no reliable D call. CDR1 and CDR2 from the germline V gene are MNHEY and SMNVEV (reference sequence). The ends were cut back, 5 bases at V and 0 bases at J, with 9 bases in the middle. The CDR3 runs to 14 residues. The CDR3 DNA reads as TGTGCCAGCAGTCTAAGTATCAGCACAGATACGCAGTATTTT. Protein product: CASSLSISTDTQYF.

In its sample, this clone was seen a few times. The chain is built from TRBV6-5 and TRBJ2-7; D might be TRBD1 (5 bases). Germline CDR1 is MNHEY and CDR2 is SVGAGI. Trimming stripped 8 bases from V and 7 bases from J, with 12 bases between. The CDR3 sequence is 11 residues long. The CDR3 is CASGRAWEQYF. CDR3 nucleotides: TGTGCCAGCGGCAGGGCATGGGAGCAGTACTTC.

This clone was detected only a few times. The chain recombines TRBV6-4 with TRBJ2-5; TRBD2 agrees at 8 bases. Germline CDR1 and CDR2: MRHNA and SNTAGT. With 3 bases clipped from V and 5 bases from J, the junction kept 2 bases outside the gene matches. CDR3 size: 13 residues. In DNA form, the CDR3 reads TGTGCCAGCAGTGAAATAGCGGGGGAGACCCAGTACTTC. Encoded protein: CASSEIAGETQYF.

A few counts support this clone. V usage is TRBV30 and J usage is TRBJ2-6; 7 positions match TRBD2. J lost 0 bases, V lost 3 bases, and 14 bases had no gene match. The CDR3 is made up of 19 amino acids. CDR1 is GTSNPN, CDR2 SVGIG, per germline (reference sequence). In DNA, the CDR3 is TGTGCCTGGAGGGGGAGGGCTCGTTGGGGAGACTCTGGGGCCAACGTCCTGACTTTC. This encodes CAWRGRARWGDSGANVLTF. Supplemented by reference TRBV30 and TRBJ2-6, the full variable domain reads SQTIHQWPATLVQPVGSPLSLECTVEGTSNPNLYWYRQAAGRGLQLLFYSVGIGQISSEVPQNLSASRPQDRQFILSSKKLLLSDSGFYLCAWRGRARWGDSGANVLTFGAGSRLTVL.

V and J are TRBV6-5 and TRBJ2-1; D is unresolved. V was clipped by 2 bases and J by 7 bases, with 15 bases between them. CDR3 size: 15 residues. The germline V gene has CDR1 MNHEY and CDR2 SVGAGI. CDR3 DNA: TGTGCCAGCAGTTACGGGCTCGTTCCTCGGAATGAGCAGTTCTTC. Protein sequence: CASSYGLVPRNEQFF.

The chain joins TRBV27 to TRBJ2-7; maybe TRBD2 (6 bases). The ends were cut back, 2 bases at V and 6 bases at J, with 17 bases in the middle. The CDR3 runs to 15 residues. CDR1 and CDR2 from the germline V gene are MNHEY and SMNVEV (reference sequence). The CDR3 loop reads CASSLVGAGGGEQYF. The DNA for the CDR3 is TGTGCCAGCAGTTTAGTTGGGGCTGGGGGAGGCGAGCAGTACTTC.

This clone was seen only a few times. The V call is TRBV9, the J call TRBJ2-5; D not resolved. The CDR3 sequence is 15 residues long. The V end lost 0 bases, the J end lost 0 bases, and 9 bases lay between the germline ends. Per the germline V gene, CDR1 is SGDLS and CDR2 is YYNGEE. As DNA, the CDR3 is TGTGCCAGCAGCGTAGGTAGTCTAAACCAAGAGACCCAGTACTTC. Translated: CASSVGSLNQETQYF.

The V call is TRBV4-3, the J call TRBJ2-7; D possibly corresponds to TRBD1 (6 bases). V lost 0 bases and J 6 bases, leaving 15 bases between the germline ends. CDR3 length: 15 amino acids. In germline, CDR1 is LGHNA, CDR2 YSLEER. The CDR3 bases are TGCGCCAGCAGCCAAGATCGAGGGGGAGTTCGCGAGCAGTACTTC. Translation gives CASSQDRGGVREQYF.

This clone was observed a few times. The rearrangement uses TRBV30 and TRBJ2-1; 8 bases are a match to TRBD1. The CDR3 sequence is 13 residues long. The germline V gene encodes CDR1 GTSNPN and CDR2 SVGIG (reference sequence). V shed 7 bases and J 2 bases; nucleotides not matched to a gene: 4. The CDR3 DNA is TGTGCCTACCGGACAGGGACCTACAATGAGCAGTTCTTC. It encodes CAYRTGTYNEQFF.

The rearrangement joins TRBV28 to TRBJ2-1; the match to TRBD2 covers 9 bases. Germline V CDR1 and CDR2: MDHEN, SYDVKM. This CDR3 is built from 16 residues. V was clipped by 6 bases and J by 3 bases; unmatched bases: 9. CDR3 region: CASSQTSGPVYNEQFF. The CDR3 nucleotides are TGTGCCAGCAGCCAAACTAGCGGGCCTGTCTACAATGAGCAGTTCTTC.